The following is a TCR beta chain sequence with its context. Its target is unknown. The data are from a study of OX40 agonist ivuxolimab in advanced cancers. Overall study results and limits: At doses 0.1 to 3.0 mg/kg, CD4+ and CD8+ clones expanded. Low normalized T-cell clonal expansion also characterized some of the nonresponders.

Baseline, cycle 4 day 1, and cycle 7 day 1 were the blood sampling points. V gave up 4 bases and J gave up 9 bases; unmatched junction bases: 12. Germline V gene lookup returns CDR1 MGHRA and CDR2 YSYEKL. The CDR3 spans 15 residues. Assay used: immunoSEQ multiplex PCR; TCRdb lists only in-frame clones, some missing. The sample carries about 45,000 clones, approximately 88% recorded once. The sample here was CD4+ or CD8+ T cells sorted from blood, taken in a trial of the OX40 agonist ivuxolimab. This TCR was sampled from an adult with an advanced solid tumor such as melanoma, head and neck, liver or kidney cancer. The chain links TRBV4-1 to TRBJ2-1, with 7 bases aligning to TRBD2. The CDR3 is CASSRAFTSEGEQFF. DNA of the CDR3: TGCGCCAGCAGCCGGGCCTTCACTAGCGAGGGTGAGCAGTTCTTC.